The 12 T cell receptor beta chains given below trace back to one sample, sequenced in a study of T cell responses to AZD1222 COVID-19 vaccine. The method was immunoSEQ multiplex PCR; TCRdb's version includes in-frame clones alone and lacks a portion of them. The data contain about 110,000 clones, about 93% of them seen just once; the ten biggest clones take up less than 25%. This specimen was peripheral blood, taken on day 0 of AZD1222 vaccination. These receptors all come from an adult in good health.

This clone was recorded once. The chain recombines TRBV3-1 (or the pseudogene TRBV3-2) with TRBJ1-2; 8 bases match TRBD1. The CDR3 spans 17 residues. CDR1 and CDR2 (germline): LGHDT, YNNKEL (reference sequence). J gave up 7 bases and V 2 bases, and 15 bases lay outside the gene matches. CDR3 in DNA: TGTGCCAGCAGCCAACCTAGAGGGGGCAGGGGGCCTGGTGGCTACACCTTC. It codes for CASSQPRGGRGPGGYTF.

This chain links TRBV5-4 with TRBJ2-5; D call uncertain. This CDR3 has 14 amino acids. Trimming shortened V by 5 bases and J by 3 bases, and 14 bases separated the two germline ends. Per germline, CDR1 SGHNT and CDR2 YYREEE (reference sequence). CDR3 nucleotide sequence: TGTGCCAGCAGTAGCCCAGGAAACGAAGAGACCCAGTACTTC. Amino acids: CASSSPGNEETQYF.

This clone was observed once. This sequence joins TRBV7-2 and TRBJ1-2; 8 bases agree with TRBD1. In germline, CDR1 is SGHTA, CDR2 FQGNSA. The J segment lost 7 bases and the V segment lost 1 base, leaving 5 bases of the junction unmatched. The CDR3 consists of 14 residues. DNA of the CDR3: TGTGCCAGCAGCTTAGGACAGGGGATCGGTGGCTACACCTTC. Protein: CASSLGQGIGGYTF.

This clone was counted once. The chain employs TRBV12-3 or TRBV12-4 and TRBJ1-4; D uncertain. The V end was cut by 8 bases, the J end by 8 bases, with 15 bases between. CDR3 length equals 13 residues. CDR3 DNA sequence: TGTGCCAGCCTGAGGAGGGCGCGAGAAAAACTGTTTTTT. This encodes CASLRRAREKLFF.

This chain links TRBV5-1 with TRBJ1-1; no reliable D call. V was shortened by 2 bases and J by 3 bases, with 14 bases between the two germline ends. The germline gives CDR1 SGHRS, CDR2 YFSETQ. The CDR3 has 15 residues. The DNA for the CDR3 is TGCGCCAGCAGCTTTCAGACCTTAAGGGACACTGAAGCTTTCTTT. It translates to CASSFQTLRDTEAFF.

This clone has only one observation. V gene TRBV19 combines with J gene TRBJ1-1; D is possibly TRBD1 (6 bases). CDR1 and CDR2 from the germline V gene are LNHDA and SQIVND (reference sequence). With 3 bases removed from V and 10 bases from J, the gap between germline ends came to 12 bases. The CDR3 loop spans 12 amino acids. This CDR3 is CASSIPGGRAFF. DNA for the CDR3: TGTGCCAGTAGTATTCCCGGGGGCAGAGCTTTCTTT.

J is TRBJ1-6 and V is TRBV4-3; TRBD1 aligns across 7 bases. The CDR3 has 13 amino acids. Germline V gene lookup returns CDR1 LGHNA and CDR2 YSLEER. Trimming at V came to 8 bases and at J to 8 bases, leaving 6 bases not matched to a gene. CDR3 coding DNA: TGCGCCAGCTCCGGGACAGATTATTCACCCCTCCACTTT. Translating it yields CASSGTDYSPLHF.

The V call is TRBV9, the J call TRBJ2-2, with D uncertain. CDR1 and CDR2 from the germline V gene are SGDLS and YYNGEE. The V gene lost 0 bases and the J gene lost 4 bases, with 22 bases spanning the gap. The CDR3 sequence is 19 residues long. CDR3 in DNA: TGTGCCAGCAGCGTAGCTACCTGGGGTAGTGGTACGATCACCGGGGAGCTGTTTTTT. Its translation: CASSVATWGSGTITGELFF.

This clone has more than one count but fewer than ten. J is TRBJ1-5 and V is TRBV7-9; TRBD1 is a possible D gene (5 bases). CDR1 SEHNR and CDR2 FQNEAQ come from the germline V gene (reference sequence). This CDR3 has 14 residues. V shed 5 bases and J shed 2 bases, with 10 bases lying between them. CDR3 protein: CASSVGGGNQPQHF. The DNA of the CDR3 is TGTGCCAGCAGCGTAGGAGGGGGCAATCAGCCCCAGCATTTT.

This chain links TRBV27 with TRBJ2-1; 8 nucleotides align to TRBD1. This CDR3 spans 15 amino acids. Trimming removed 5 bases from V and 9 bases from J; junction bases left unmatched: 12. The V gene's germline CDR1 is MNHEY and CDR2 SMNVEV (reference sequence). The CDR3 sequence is CASSPRGQAGSEQFF. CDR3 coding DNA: TGTGCCAGCAGTCCAAGGGGACAGGCGGGGTCTGAGCAGTTCTTC.

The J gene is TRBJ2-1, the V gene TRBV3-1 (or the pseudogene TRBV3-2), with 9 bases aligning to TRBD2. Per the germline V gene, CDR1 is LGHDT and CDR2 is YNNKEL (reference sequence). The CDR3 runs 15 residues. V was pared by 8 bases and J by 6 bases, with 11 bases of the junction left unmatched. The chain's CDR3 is CASRKAGGLSNEQFF. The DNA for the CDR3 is TGTGCCAGCCGTAAAGCGGGGGGATTGAGCAATGAGCAGTTCTTC.

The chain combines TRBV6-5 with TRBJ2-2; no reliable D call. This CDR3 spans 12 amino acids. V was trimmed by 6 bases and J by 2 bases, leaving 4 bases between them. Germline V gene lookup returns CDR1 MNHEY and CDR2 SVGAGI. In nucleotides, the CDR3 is TGTGCCAGCAGCTCAAACACCGGGGAGCTGTTTTTT. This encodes CASSSNTGELFF.